These T cell receptor beta chains were read from a single sample in a study of response to subunit inactivated influenza vaccine. A single record per CDR3 protein comes from TCRdb applying MiXCR to the RT-PCR reads. The sample carries about 570,000 distinct CDR3 sequences, around 11% recorded once. Another study also made use of these data, one on T cells expressing NK-cell markers.

Here the sequenced sample was PBMCs from blood, taken on the day of vaccination. These receptor sequences come from a man aged 50 or older who received an inactivated influenza vaccine. CDR3s include the opening cysteine and the closing phenylalanine or tryptophan. The D gene is left open where the match is weak. The listing skips clone size in some rows; elsewhere it reads once, few, many or a size class.

v_call	clone_size	j_call	d_call	cdr3_aa	cdr3_nt
TRBV10-3	few	TRBJ2-7	TRBD1	CAIRMTGAADEQYF	TGTGCCATCAGAATGACAGGGGCGGCCGACGAGCAGTACTTC
TRBV28	-	TRBJ2-1	TRBD1	CASSFRDRGNNEQFF	TGTGCCAGCAGTTTCAGGGACAGGGGCAACAATGAGCAGTTCTTC
TRBV5-6	few	TRBJ1-1	-	CASSLDLEGLEAFF	TGTGCCAGCAGCTTGGATTTGGAGGGACTTGAAGCTTTCTTT
TRBV20-1	few	TRBJ1-5	-	CSAIRGGGDNQPQHF	TGCAGTGCCATCCGGGGGGGAGGGGACAATCAGCCCCAGCATTTT
TRBV7-2	-	TRBJ1-1	-	CASSRRTAMNTEAFF	TGTGCCAGCAGCCGAAGGACAGCGATGAACACTGAAGCTTTCTTT
TRBV12-3/TRBV12-4	few	TRBJ2-7	-	CASSFRAGIAYEQYF	TGTGCCAGCAGTTTCCGGGCGGGTATCGCCTACGAGCAGTACTTC
TRBV12-3/TRBV12-4	-	TRBJ1-1	-	CASSLTPVNTEAFF	TGTGCCAGCAGTTTAACCCCTGTGAACACTGAAGCTTTCTTT
TRBV12-3/TRBV12-4	many	TRBJ2-7	-	CASKFHSSYEQYF	TGTGCCAGCAAGTTCCACAGCTCCTACGAGCAGTACTTC
TRBV12-3/TRBV12-4	-	TRBJ2-3	TRBD2	CASSPGTSGPYF	TGTGCCAGCAGTCCCGGGACTAGCGGGCCCTATTTT
TRBV4-1	-	TRBJ1-1	-	CASSQMTGSGTEAFF	TGCGCCAGCAGCCAAATGACAGGTTCGGGCACTGAAGCTTTCTTT